These 5 T cell receptor beta chains came from one sample sequenced in a study of cytomegalovirus exposure and HLA in healthy donors. In the PCR, 60 Vbeta and 13 Jbeta primers were used. Here immunoSEQ multiplex PCR was the method, and the copy in TCRdb shows in-frame clones only, minus some. The sample shows over 200,000 clones, approximately 82% of them seen only once. The sequenced sample was PBMCs. The receptors come from a male donor in good health and CMV-seronegative.

The CDR3 protein is CASSENTVQGREKLFF. CDR3 in DNA: TGTGCCAGCAGTGAAAATACGGTTCAGGGCCGGGAAAAACTGTTTTTT. The chain is built from TRBV6-1 and TRBJ1-4, with D maybe TRBD1 (5 bases). Germline CDR1 reads MNHNS; CDR2 reads SASEGT. V lost 2 bases to trimming and J lost 8 bases, with 18 bases between them. The CDR3 length is 16 residues.

This chain joins TRBV6-1 and TRBJ1-4; no reliable D call. Germline V lookup: CDR1 MNHNS, CDR2 SASEGT. The V and J ends lost 1 base and 13 bases respectively, with 16 bases between them. The CDR3 spans 14 residues. The CDR3 DNA follows: TGTGCCAGCAGTGAAGGAGGGCAGGTCGGTTTACTGTTTTTT. This encodes CASSEGGQVGLLFF.

This clone was picked up a small number of times. CDR3 in amino acids: CASSKTSGSLDEQFF. The DNA of the CDR3 is TGCGCCAGCAGCAAGACTAGCGGGAGTCTGGATGAGCAGTTCTTC. This chain joins TRBV4-1 and TRBJ2-1; 12 bases agree with TRBD2. The CDR3 runs to 15 residues. V was clipped by 5 bases and J by 8 bases; unmatched bases: 7. Germline V gene data show CDR1 as MGHRA and CDR2 as YSYEKL.

This clone turned up a few times. The CDR3 region is CATSRDYQANQPQHF. The CDR3 nucleotides read TGTGCCACCAGCAGAGATTATCAGGCCAATCAGCCCCAGCATTTT. V and J are TRBV15 and TRBJ1-5; no clear D gene. The CDR3 contains 15 residues. The germline CDR1 and CDR2 sequences are LNHNV and YYDKDF (reference sequence). With 0 bases removed from V and 3 bases from J, the gap between germline ends came to 9 bases.

Here the CDR3 reads CASSYPGRDAYNEQFF. In nucleotides, the CDR3 is TGTGCCAGCAGTTACCCGGGGCGGGATGCGTACAATGAGCAGTTCTTC. This chain links TRBV6-6 with TRBJ2-1; D perhaps matches TRBD2 (6 bases). V gave up 2 bases and J gave up 4 bases, with 15 bases separating them. The germline V gene has CDR1 MNHNY and CDR2 SVGAGI (reference sequence). The CDR3 is 16 residues long.